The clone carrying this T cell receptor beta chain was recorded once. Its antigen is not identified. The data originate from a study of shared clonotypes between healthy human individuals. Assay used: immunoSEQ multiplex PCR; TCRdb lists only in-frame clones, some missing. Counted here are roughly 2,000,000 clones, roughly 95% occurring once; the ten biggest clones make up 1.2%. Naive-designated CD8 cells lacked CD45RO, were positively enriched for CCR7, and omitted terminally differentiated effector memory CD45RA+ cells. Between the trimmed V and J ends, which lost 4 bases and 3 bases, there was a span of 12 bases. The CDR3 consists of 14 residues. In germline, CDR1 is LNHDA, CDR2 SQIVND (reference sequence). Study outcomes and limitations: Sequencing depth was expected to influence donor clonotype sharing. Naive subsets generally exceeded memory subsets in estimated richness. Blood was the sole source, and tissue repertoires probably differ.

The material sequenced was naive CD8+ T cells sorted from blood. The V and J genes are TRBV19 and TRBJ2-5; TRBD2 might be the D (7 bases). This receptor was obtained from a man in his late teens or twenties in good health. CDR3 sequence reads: CASSRGGREETQYF. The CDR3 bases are TGTGCCAGTAGTAGGGGGGGCAGGGAAGAGACCCAGTACTTC. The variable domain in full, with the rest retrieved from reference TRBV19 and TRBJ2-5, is DGGITQSPKYLFRKEGQNVTLSCEQNLNHDAMYWYRQDPGQGLRLIYYSQIVNDFQKGDIAEGYSVSREKKESFPLTVTSAQKNPTAFYLCASSRGGREETQYFGPGTRLLVL.